Sequencing of this T cell receptor (beta chain) was carried out in a study of control samples from healthy donors and cancer patients. The protocol was immunoSEQ multiplex PCR, while the TCRdb copy is restricted to in-frame clones and leaves out a portion. The sample shows 150,000 to 200,000 clones, roughly 90% of them seen only once. CDR3 length equals 11 residues. V lost 6 bases and J lost 6, with 9 bases in between. Germline V gives CDR1 DFQATT, CDR2 SNEGSKA (reference sequence). The material sequenced was blood. The source is a woman aged 45-60 years in good health. The chain employs TRBV20-1 and TRBJ2-1, with D maybe TRBD1 (6 bases). CDR3: CSASRGNEQFF. The CDR3 nucleotides read TGCAGTGCCTCCAGGGGCAATGAGCAGTTCTTC.